This T cell receptor (beta chain) is drawn from a study of cytomegalovirus exposure and HLA in healthy donors. The wider study: A prior study identified roughly 110 million unique TCR beta sequences from about 179 million T cells.

PCR primers comprised 60 Vbeta and 13 Jbeta primers. The protocol was immunoSEQ multiplex PCR, while the TCRdb copy is restricted to in-frame clones and leaves out a portion. The profile shows about 190,000 clones, approximately 81% of them singletons. A remark on this clone: Its antigen is as yet unknown.

Study conclusions and caveats: Later, an analysis showed that TCR beta chains associated with HLA were more clonally expanded than others that were equally common. An analysis that was carried out later associated 16,000 or so TCR beta sequences with HLA alleles at 0.05 false discovery rate. Accounts indicate the classifier identified cytomegalovirus status with strong specificity and sensitivity.

V lost 2 bases and J 5 bases, leaving 16 bases between the germline ends. The germline V gene has CDR1 MNHNS and CDR2 SASEGT. The CDR3 is 16 amino acids. This rearrangement joins TRBV6-1 to TRBJ2-1; TRBD1 might be the D (6 bases). This clonotype originated in a man between 45 and 60 years old in good health and CMV-seronegative. Sequencing input: PBMCs. CDR3 in amino acids: CASSEIAGEIDNEQFF. DNA for the CDR3: TGTGCCAGCAGTGAAATAGCAGGGGAAATCGACAATGAGCAGTTCTTC.